A selection of T cell receptor beta chains follows, all from one sample in a study of memory CD4+ T cells and cytomegalovirus serostatus. Here immunoSEQ multiplex PCR was the method, and the copy in TCRdb shows in-frame clones only, minus some. Of over 75,000 clones in the sample, about 80% were seen once. Source material: memory CD4+ T cells from blood. These TCRs come from an adult in good health and CMV-seropositive. Both conserved end residues are part of each CDR3. D genes are given only for firm matches. Size is stated for part of the rows, as once, few or many counts, or as a class when the clone is expanded.

v_call	j_call	d_call	cdr3_length	clone_size	cdr3_aa	cdr3_nt
TRBV7-9	TRBJ1-2	-	14	-	CASSLSQSNYGYTF	TGTGCCAGCAGCTTAAGCCAGTCCAACTATGGCTACACCTTC
TRBV28	TRBJ1-1	-	13	-	CASSSDGSTEAFF	TGTGCCAGCAGTTCGGACGGATCGACTGAAGCTTTCTTT
TRBV6-1	TRBJ1-1	TRBD1	15	-	CASSARQGTNTEAFF	TGTGCCAGCAGTGCCCGACAGGGTACGAACACTGAAGCTTTCTTT
TRBV5-1	TRBJ1-2	-	13	-	CASSLRGNYGYTF	TGCGCCAGCAGCTTGAGGGGGAACTATGGCTACACCTTC
TRBV19	TRBJ2-6	TRBD1	16	-	CASSTGQASGANVLTF	TGTGCCAGTAGTACGGGACAGGCGTCGGGGGCCAACGTCCTGACTTTC
TRBV5-4	TRBJ1-1	-	15	-	CASSSGSGLNTEAFF	TGTGCCAGCAGCTCGGGATCAGGACTGAACACTGAAGCTTTCTTT
TRBV5-6	TRBJ1-1	TRBD1	13	-	CASSLTGGAEAFF	TGTGCCAGCAGCTTAACAGGGGGCGCTGAAGCTTTCTTT
TRBV6-1	TRBJ1-5	-	17	-	CASSEARGGWSNQPQHF	TGTGCCAGCAGTGAAGCGCGGGGAGGTTGGAGCAATCAGCCCCAGCATTTT
TRBV18	TRBJ2-1	-	15	-	CASSPQDTLYNEQFF	TGTGCCAGCTCACCACAGGACACACTTTACAATGAGCAGTTCTTC
TRBV28	TRBJ2-7	TRBD2	18	once	CASSPLHSSGRDSYEQYF	TGTGCCAGCAGTCCCCTGCACAGTAGCGGGAGGGACTCCTACGAGCAGTACTTC
TRBV13	TRBJ2-3	-	14	-	CASSLRTMTDTQYF	TGTGCCAGCAGCTTAAGGACCATGACAGATACGCAGTATTTT
TRBV9	TRBJ2-3	-	16	-	CASSVAGTHYTDTQYF	TGTGCCAGCAGCGTCGCCGGGACTCACTACACAGATACGCAGTATTTT
TRBV5-1	TRBJ2-7	TRBD2	14	-	CASSLFGLDYEQYF	TGCGCCAGCAGCCTTTTCGGACTAGACTACGAGCAGTACTTC